This T cell receptor beta chain originates from a study of T cell responses to AZD1222 COVID-19 vaccine. Per the germline V gene, CDR1 is MDHEN and CDR2 is SYDVKM. The CDR3 runs 15 residues. TCRdb's table, derived via immunoSEQ multiplex PCR, lists solely in-frame clones and lacks some. Of over 130,000 clones in the sample, around nine tenths were seen once. The genes are TRBV28 and TRBJ2-7; 8 nucleotides line up with TRBD1. The sequence was obtained from an adult who received the AZD1222 COVID-19 vaccine. The sample here was peripheral blood, taken 28 days after the second AZD1222 dose. The CDR3 DNA reads as TGTGCGACAACAGGGGGTACCCGATCCACCTACGAGCAGTACTTC. Translation gives CATTGGTRSTYEQYF.